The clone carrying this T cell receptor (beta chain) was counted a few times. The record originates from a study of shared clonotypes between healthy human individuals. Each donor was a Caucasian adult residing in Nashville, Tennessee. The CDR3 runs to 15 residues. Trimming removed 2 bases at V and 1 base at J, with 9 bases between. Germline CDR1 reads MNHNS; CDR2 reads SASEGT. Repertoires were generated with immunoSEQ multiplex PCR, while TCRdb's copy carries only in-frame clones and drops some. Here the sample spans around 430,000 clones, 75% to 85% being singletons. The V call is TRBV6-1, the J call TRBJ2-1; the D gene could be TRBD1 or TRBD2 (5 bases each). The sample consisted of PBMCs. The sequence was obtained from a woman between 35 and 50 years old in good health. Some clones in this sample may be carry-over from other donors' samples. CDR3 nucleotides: TGTGCCAGCAGTGAACAGGGACCTTCCTACAATGAGCAGTTCTTC. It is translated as CASSEQGPSYNEQFF.